This is a list of T cell receptor beta chains from one sample in a study of cytomegalovirus exposure and HLA in healthy donors. Measured with immunoSEQ multiplex PCR; TCRdb has only the in-frame clones, and not every one. This sample has 90,000 to 150,000 clones; about 85% occur once, and the top ten carry 4% to 5.5%. Sequencing used PBMCs. The origin of the receptors is a man in his late teens or twenties in good health and CMV-seropositive. The CDR3 runs from the conserved cysteine through the conserved F or W. Each record gives: V gene, CDR3 length, J gene, CDR3 protein.

V: TRBV6-1; length: 16; J: TRBJ1-3; CDR3: CASSELLRGTGNTIYF
V: TRBV28; length: 17; J: TRBJ2-3; CDR3: CASSPFLGGSTRDTQYF
V: TRBV5-1; length: 17; J: TRBJ2-2; CDR3: CASSSTGPPPGTGELFF
V: TRBV5-1; length: 13; J: TRBJ2-7; CDR3: CASSLERLGEQYF
V: TRBV5-1; length: 15; J: TRBJ2-3; CDR3: CASSLSGTGTDTQYF
V: TRBV7-9; length: 17; J: TRBJ1-2; CDR3: CASSSRGQGRSGYGYTF
V: TRBV5-4; length: 16; J: TRBJ2-3; CDR3: CASSLGTSGTTDTQYF
V: TRBV19; length: 13; J: TRBJ2-3; CDR3: CASSMTSTDTQYF
V: TRBV9; length: 18; J: TRBJ1-3; CDR3: CASSPRATGLSSGNTIYF
V: TRBV5-4; length: 16; J: TRBJ2-5; CDR3: CASSLGSLAGEETQYF
V: TRBV7-6; length: 16; J: TRBJ2-5; CDR3: CASSLANAGPRETQYF
V: TRBV27; length: 12; J: TRBJ2-5; CDR3: CASAEYGETQYF
V: TRBV6-5; length: 13; J: TRBJ1-1; CDR3: CASRAGVIPEAFF
V: TRBV5-1; length: 16; J: TRBJ1-1; CDR3: CASSLAVGQMNTEAFF